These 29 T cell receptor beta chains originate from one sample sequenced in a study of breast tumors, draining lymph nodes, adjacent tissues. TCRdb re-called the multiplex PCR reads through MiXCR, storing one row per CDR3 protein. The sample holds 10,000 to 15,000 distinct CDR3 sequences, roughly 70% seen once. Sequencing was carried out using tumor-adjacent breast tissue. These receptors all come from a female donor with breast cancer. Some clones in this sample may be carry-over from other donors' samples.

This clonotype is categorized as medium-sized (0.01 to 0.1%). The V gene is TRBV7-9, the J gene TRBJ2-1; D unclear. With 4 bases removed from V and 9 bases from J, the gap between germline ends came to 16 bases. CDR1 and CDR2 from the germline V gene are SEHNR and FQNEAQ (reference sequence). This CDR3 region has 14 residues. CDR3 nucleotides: TGTGCCAGCAGCTGGGGTAGCATAGATAGTGAGCAGTTCTTC. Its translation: CASSWGSIDSEQFF.

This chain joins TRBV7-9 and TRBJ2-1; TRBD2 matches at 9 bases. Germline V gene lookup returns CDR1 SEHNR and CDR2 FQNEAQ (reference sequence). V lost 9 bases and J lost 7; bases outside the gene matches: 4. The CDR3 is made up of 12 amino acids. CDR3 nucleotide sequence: TGTGCCAGTACGAGCGGGAGGAATGAGCAGTTCTTC. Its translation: CASTSGRNEQFF.

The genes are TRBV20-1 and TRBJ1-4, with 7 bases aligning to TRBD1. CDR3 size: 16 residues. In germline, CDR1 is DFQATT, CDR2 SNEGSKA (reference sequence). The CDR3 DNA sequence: TGCAGGGCAGACGGACAGGACATTGCAACTAATGAAAAACTGTTTTTT. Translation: CRADGQDIATNEKLFF.

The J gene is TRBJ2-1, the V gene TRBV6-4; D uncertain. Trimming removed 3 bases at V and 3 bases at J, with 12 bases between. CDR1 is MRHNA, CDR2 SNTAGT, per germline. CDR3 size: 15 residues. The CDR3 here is CASSEEAGDYNEQFF. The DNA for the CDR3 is TGTGCCAGCAGTGAAGAGGCTGGAGACTACAATGAGCAGTTCTTC.

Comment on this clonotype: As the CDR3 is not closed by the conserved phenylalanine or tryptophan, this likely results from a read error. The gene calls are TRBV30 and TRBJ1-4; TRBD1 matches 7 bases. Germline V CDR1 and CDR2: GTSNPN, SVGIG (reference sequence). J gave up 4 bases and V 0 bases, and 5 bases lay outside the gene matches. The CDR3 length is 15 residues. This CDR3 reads CAWSVEGQNNEKLFL. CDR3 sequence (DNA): TGTGCCTGGAGTGTAGAGGGACAGAATAATGAAAAACTGTTTCTT.

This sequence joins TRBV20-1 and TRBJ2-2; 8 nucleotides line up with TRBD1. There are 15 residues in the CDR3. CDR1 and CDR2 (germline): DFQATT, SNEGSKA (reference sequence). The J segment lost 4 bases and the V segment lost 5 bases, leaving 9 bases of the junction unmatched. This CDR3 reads CSADEDRAGTGELFF. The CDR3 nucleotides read TGCAGTGCTGATGAGGACAGGGCTGGCACCGGGGAGCTGTTTTTT.

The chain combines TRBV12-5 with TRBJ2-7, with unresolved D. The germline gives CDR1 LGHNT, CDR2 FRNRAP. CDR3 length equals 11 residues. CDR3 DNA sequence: TGTGCCAGCAGTTTTGGGGTCGAGCAGTACTTC. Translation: CASSFGVEQYF.

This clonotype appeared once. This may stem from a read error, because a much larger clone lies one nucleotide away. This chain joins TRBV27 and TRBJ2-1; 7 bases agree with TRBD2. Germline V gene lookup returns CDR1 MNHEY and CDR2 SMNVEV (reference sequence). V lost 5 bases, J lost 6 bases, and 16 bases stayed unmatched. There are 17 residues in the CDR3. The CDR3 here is CASSPNKRDLMGNEQFF. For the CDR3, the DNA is TGTGCCAGCAGTCCAAATAAGCGGGATCTAATGGGCAATGAGCAGTTCTTC.

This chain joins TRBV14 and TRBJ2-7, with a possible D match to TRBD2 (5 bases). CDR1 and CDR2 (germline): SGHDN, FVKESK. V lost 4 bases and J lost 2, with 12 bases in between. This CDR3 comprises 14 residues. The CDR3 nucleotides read TGTGCCAGCAGCCGCGGACTGGGTACCTACGAGCAGTACTTC. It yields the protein CASSRGLGTYEQYF.

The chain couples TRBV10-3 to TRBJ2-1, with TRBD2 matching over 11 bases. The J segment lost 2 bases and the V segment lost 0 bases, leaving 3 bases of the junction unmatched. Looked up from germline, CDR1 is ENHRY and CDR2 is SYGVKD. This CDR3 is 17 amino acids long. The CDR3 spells CAISESRLAGTYNEQFF. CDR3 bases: TGTGCCATCAGTGAGTCAAGACTAGCGGGAACCTACAATGAGCAGTTCTTC.

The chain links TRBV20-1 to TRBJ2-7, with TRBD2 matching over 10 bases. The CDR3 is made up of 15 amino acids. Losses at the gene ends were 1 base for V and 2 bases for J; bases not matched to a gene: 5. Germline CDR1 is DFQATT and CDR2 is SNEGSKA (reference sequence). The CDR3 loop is CSARGLAGETYEQYF. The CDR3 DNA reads TGCAGTGCTAGAGGGCTAGCGGGGGAGACCTACGAGCAGTACTTC.

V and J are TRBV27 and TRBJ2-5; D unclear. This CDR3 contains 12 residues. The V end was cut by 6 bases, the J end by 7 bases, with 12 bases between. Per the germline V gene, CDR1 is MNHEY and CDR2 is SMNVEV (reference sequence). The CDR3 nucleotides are TGTGCCAGCAGCGGCACCCCGGGGACCCAGTACTTC. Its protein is CASSGTPGTQYF.

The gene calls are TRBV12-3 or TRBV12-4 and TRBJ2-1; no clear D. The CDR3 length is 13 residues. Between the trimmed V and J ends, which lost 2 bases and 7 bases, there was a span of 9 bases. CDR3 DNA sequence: TGTGCCAGCAGTTTACGTAGCAGTAATGAGCAGTTCTTC. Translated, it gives CASSLRSSNEQFF.

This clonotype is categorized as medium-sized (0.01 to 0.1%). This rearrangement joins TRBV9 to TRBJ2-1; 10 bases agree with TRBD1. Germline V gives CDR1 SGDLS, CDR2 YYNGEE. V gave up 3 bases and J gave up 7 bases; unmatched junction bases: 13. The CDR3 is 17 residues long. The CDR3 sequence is CASSGPVSGQGLNEQFF. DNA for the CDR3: TGTGCCAGCAGCGGCCCAGTTTCGGGACAGGGGTTAAATGAGCAGTTCTTC.

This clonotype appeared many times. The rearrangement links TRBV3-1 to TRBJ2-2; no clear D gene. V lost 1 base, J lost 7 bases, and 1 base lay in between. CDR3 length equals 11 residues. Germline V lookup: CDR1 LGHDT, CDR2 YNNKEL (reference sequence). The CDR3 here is CASSQVGELFF. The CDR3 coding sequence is TGTGCCAGCAGCCAAGTCGGGGAGCTGTTTTTT.

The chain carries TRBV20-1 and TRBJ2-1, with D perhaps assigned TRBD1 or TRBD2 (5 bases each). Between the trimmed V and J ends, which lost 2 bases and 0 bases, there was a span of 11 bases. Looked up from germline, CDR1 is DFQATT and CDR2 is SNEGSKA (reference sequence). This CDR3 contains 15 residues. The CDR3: CSARWDLGSYNEQFF. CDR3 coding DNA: TGCAGTGCTAGATGGGACCTGGGCTCCTACAATGAGCAGTTCTTC.

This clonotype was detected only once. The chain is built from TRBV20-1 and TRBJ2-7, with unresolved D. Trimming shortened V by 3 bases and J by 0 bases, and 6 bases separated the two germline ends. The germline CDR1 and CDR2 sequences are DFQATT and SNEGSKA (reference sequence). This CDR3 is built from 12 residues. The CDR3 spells CSASGPSYEQYF. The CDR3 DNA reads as TGCAGTGCTAGCGGGCCCTCCTACGAGCAGTACTTC.

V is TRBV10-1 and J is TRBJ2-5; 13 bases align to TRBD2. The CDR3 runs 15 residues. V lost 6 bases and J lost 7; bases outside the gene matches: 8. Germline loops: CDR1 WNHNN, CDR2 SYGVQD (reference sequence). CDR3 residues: CASRTSGRALGTQYF. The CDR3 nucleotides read TGCGCCAGCAGAACTAGCGGGAGGGCATTGGGGACCCAGTACTTC.

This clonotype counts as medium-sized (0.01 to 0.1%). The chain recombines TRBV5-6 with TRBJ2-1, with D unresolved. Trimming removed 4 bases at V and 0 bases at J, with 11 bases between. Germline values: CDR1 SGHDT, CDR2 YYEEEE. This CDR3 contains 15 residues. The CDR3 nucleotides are TGTGCCAGCAGCCCCGATCGGAGCTCCTACAATGAGCAGTTCTTC. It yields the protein CASSPDRSSYNEQFF.

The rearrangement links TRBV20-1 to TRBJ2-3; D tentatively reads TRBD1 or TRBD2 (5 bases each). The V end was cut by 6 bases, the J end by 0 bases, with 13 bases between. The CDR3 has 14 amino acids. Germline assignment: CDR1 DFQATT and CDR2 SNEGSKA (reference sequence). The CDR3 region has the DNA TGCAGTGCCCTGGGGACGGTTAGCACAGATACGCAGTATTTT. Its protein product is CSALGTVSTDTQYF.

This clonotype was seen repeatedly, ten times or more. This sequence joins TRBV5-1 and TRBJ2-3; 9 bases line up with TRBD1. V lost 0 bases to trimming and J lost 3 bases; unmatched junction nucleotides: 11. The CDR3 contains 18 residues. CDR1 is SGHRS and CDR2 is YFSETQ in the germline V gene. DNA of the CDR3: TGCGCCAGCAGCTTGGGACTCTCTCCGGGACAGGGTACAGATACGCAGTATTTT. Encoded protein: CASSLGLSPGQGTDTQYF.

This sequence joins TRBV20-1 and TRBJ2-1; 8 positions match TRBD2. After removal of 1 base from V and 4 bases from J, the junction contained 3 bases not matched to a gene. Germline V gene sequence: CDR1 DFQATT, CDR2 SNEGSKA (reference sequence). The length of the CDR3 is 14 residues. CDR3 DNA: TGCAGTGCTAGAGGCCGGGAGGGTTACAATGAGCAGTTCTTC. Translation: CSARGREGYNEQFF.

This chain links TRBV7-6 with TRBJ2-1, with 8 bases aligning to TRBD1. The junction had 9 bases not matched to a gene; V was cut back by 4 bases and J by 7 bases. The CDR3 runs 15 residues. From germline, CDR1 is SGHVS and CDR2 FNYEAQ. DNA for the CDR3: TGTGCCAGCAGCTCCGGACAGGGATCTGCGAATGAGCAGTTCTTC. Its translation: CASSSGQGSANEQFF.

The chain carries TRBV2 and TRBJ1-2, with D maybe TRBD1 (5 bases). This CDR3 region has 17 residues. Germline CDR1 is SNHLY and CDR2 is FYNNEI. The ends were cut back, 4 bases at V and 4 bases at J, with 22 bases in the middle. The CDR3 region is CASSGEAEAGPTYGYTF. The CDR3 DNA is TGTGCCAGCAGTGGAGAGGCTGAGGCAGGGCCAACCTATGGCTACACCTTC.

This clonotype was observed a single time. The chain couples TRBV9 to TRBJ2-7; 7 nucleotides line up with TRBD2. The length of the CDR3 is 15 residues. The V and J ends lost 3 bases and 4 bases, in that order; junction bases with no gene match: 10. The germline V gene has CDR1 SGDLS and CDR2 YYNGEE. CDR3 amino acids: CASSGGASGSYEQYF. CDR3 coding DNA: TGTGCCAGCAGCGGTGGGGCTAGCGGAAGTTACGAGCAGTACTTC.

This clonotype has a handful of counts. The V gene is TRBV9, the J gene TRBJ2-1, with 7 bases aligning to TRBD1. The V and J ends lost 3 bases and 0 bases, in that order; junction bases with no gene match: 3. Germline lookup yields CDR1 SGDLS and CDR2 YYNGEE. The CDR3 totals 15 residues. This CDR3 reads CASSGRDSSYNEQFF. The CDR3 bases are TGTGCCAGCAGCGGCCGGGACAGCTCCTACAATGAGCAGTTCTTC. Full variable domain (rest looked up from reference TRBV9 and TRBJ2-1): DSGVTQTPKHLITATGQRVTLRCSPRSGDLSVYWYQQSLDQGLQFLIQYYNGEERAKGNILERFSAQQFPDLHSELNLSSLELGDSALYFCASSGRDSSYNEQFFGPGTRLTVL.

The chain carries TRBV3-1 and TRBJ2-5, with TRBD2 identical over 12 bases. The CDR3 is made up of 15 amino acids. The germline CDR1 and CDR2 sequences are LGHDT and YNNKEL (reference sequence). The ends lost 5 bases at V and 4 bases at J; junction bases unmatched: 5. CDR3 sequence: CASSASGRALETQYF. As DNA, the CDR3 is TGTGCCAGCAGCGCTAGCGGGAGGGCCTTAGAGACCCAGTACTTC.

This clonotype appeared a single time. CDR3 nucleotides: TGTGCCAGCAGTGAAGATACAGGAGCTAATGAAAAACTGTTTTTT. Translation: CASSEDTGANEKLFF. The V and J genes are TRBV2 and TRBJ1-4; maybe TRBD1 (5 bases). Germline V CDR1 and CDR2: SNHLY, FYNNEI. Trimming took off 1 base at V and 3 bases at J, with 9 bases between the two ends. This CDR3 is 15 amino acids long.

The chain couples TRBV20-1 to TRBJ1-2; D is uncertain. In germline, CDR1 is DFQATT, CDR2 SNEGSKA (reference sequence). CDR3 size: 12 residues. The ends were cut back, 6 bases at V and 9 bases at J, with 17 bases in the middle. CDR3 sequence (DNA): TGCAGTGCCCGCTTTGTAGAGGATCGCTACACCTTC. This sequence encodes CSARFVEDRYTF.